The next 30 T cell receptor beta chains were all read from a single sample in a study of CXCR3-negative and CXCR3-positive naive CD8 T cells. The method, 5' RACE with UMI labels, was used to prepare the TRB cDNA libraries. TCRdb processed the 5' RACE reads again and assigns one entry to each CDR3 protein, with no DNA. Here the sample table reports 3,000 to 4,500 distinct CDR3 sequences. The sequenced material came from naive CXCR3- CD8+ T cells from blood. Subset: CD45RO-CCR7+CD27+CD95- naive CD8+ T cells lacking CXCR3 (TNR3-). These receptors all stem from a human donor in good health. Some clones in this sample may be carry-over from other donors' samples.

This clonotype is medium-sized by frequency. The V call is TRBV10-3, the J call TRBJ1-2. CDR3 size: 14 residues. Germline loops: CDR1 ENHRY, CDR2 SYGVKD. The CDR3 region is CAISKPEANYGYTF.

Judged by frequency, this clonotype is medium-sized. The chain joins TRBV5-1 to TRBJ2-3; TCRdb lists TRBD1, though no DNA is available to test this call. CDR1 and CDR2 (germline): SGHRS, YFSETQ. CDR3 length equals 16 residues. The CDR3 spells CASSLGSGSGADTQYF.

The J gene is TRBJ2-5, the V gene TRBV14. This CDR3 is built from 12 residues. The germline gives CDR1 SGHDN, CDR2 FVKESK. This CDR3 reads CASSLNEETKYF.

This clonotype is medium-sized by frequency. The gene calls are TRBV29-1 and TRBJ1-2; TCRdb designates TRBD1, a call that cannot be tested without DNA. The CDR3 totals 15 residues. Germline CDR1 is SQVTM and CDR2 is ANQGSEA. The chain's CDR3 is CSVEGSGDSNYGYTF.

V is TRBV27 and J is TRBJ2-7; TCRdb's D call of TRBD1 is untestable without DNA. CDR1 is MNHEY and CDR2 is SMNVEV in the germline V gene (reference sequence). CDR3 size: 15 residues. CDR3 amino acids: CASRDLGGSSYEQYF.

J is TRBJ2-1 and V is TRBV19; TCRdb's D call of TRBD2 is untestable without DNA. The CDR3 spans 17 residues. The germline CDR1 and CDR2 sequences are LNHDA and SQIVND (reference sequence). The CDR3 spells CASSAWTSGSVYNEQFF.

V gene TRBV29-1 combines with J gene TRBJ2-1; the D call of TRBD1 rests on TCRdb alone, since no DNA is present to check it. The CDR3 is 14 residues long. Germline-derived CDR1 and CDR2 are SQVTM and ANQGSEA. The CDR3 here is CSAGAGVSGNEQFF.

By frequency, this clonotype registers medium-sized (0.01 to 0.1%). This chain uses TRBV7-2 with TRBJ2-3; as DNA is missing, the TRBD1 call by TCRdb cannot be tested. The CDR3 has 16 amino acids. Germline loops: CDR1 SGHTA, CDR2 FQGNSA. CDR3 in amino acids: CASSYGWGSSTDTQYF.

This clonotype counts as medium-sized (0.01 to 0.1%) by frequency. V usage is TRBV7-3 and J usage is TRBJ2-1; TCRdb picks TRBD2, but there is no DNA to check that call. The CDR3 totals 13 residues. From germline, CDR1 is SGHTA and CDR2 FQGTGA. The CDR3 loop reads CASSAESASEQFF.

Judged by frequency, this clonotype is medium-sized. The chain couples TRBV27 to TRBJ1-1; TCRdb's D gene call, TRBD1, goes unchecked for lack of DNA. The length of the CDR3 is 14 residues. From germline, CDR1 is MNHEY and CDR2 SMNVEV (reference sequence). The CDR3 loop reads CASSLGGQGTEAFF.

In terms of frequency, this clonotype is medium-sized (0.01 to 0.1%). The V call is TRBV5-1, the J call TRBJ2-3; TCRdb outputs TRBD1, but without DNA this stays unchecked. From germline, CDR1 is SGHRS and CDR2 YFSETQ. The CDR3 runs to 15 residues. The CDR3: CASSSGTGPTDTQYF.

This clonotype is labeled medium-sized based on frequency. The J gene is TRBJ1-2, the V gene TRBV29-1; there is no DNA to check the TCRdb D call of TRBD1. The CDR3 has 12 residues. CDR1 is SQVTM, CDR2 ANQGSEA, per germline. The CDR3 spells CSVAGQGHGYTF. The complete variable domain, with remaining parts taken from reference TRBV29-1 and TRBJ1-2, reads SAVISQKPSRDICQRGTSLTIQCQVDSQVTMMFWYRQQPGQSLTLIATANQGSEATYESGFVIDKFPISRPNLTFSTLTVSNMSPEDSSIYLCSVAGQGHGYTFGSGTRLTVV.

CDR3 amino acids: CASSLDDSSDTEAFF. The rearrangement uses TRBV12-3 or TRBV12-4 and TRBJ1-1. This CDR3 is built from 15 residues.

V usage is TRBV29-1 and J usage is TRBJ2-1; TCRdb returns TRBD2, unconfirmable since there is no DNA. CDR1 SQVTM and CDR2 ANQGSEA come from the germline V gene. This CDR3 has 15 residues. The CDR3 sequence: CSVETSGRIDGEQFF.

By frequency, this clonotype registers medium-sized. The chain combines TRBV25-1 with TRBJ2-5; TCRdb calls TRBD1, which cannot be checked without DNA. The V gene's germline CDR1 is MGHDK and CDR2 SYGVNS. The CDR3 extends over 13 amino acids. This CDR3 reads CASNRAAQETQYF.

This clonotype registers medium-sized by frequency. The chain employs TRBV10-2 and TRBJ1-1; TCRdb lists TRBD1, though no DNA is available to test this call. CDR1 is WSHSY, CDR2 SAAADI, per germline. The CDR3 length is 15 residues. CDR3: CASSESPRGDTEAFF.

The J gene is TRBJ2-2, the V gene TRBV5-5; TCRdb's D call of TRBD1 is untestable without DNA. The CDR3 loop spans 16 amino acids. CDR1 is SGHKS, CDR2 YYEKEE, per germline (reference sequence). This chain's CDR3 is CASSLGQGLATGELFF.

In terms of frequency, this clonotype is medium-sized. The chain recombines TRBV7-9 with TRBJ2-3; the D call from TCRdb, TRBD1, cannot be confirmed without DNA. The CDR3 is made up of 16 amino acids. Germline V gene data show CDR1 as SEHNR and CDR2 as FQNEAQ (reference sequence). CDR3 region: CASSHRDRGPTDTQYF.

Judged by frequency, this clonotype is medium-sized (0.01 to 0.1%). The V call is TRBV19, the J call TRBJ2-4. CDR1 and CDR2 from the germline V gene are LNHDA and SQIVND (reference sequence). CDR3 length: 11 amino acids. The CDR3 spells CASIDGNIQYF. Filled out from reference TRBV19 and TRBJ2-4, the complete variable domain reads DGGITQSPKYLFRKEGQNVTLSCEQNLNHDAMYWYRQDPGQGLRLIYYSQIVNDFQKGDIAEGYSVSREKKESFPLTVTSAQKNPTAFYLCASIDGNIQYFGAGTRLSVL.

The CDR3 loop reads CATPSGLVPNEQFF. This chain links TRBV24-1 with TRBJ2-1; TCRdb calls TRBD2, which cannot be checked without DNA. CDR1 and CDR2 from the germline V gene are KGHDR and SFDVKD. The CDR3 is 14 amino acids.

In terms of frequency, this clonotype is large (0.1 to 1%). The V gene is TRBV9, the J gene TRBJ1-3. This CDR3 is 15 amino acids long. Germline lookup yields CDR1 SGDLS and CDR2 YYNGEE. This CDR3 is CASSPSGLTGNTIYF.

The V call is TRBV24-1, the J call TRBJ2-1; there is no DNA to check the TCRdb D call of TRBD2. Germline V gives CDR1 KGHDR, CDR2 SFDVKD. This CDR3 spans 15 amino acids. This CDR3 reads CATSDPGLVFDEQFF.

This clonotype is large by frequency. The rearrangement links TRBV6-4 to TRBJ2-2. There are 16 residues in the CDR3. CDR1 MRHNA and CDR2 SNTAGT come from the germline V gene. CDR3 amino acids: CASSDSSGPNTGELFF.

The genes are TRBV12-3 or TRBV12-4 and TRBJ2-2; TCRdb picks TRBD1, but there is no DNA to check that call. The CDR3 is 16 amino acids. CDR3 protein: CASSLSWTGATGELFF.

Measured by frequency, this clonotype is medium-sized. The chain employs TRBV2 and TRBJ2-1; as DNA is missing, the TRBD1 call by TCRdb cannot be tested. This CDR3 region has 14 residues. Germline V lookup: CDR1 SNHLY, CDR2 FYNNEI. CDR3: CASTNLGGPVEQFF.

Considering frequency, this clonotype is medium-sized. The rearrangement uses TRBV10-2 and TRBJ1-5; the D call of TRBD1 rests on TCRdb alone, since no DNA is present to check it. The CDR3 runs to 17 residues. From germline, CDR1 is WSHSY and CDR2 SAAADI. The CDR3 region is CASSESIWTGEDQPQHF.

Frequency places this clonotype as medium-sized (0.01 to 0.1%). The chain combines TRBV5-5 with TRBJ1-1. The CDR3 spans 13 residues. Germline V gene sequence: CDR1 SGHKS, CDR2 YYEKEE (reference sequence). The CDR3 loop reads CASSPIGEIEAFF.

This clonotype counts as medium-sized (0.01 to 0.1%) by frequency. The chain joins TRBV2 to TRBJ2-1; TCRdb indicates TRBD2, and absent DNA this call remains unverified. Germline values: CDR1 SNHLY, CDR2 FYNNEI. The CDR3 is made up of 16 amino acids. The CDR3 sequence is CASSEGLAGALDEQFF.

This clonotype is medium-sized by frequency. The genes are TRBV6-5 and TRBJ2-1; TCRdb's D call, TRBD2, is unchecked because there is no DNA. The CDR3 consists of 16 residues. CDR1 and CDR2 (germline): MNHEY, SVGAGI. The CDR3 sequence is CASRDLAGATYNEQFF.

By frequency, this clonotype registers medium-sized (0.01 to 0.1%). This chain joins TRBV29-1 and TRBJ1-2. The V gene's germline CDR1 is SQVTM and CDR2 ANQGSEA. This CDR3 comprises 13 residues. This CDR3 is CSVPEGRSYGYTF.